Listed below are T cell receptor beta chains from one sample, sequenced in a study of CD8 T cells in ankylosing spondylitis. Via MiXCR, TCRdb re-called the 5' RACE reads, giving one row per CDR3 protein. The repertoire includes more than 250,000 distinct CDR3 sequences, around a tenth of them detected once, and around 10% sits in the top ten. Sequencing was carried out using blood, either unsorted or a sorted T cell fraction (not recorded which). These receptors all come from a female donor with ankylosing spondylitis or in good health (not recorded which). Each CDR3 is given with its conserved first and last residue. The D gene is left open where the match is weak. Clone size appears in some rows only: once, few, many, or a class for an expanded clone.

TGTGCCAGCACGGGCACCGTCGTTTCCGGGGAGCTGTTTTTT,CASTGTVVSGELFF,TRBV28,-,-,TRBJ2-2
TGTGCCAGCAGCTTGCGCGGGAGATCCGGCACCGGGGAGCTGTTTTTT,CASSLRGRSGTGELFF,TRBV5-5,-,TRBD2,TRBJ2-2
TGTGCCAGCAGCCAAGTATCTGCCGGGGGCTCTGAGCAGTACTTC,CASSQVSAGGSEQYF,TRBV14,many,-,TRBJ2-7
TGTGCCAGCAGCTATGATCCAGGGTACAATGAGCAGTTCTTC,CASSYDPGYNEQFF,TRBV5-5,few,-,TRBJ2-1
TGTGCCAGCAGCCTCCGACGGACAGGATTAGGGACCTACGAGCAGTACTTC,CASSLRRTGLGTYEQYF,TRBV5-6,-,TRBD1,TRBJ2-7
TGTGCCAGCAGCCTTCTCCGGTACGAGCAGTTCTTC,CASSLLRYEQFF,TRBV5-6,many,-,TRBJ2-1
TGCAGTGCTATCCCCGGAAGGGGCGGTACGCAGTATTTT,CSAIPGRGGTQYF,TRBV20-1,few,-,TRBJ2-3
TGTGCCAGCAGTGCCCAGGGTAACACTGAAGCTTTCTTT,CASSAQGNTEAFF,TRBV2,-,-,TRBJ1-1
TGTGCCAGCAGCCAAGACCTACATACCGCGGGGGCCAACGTCCTGACTTTC,CASSQDLHTAGANVLTF,TRBV3-1,few,-,TRBJ2-6
TGTGCCAGCAGAGGACTAGCGGGGGGTATCGGGGAGCTGTTTTTT,CASRGLAGGIGELFF,TRBV2,-,TRBD2,TRBJ2-2
TGCAGTGCTACCTTACAGGGGTTCGAGCAGTTCTTC,CSATLQGFEQFF,TRBV20-1,many,TRBD1,TRBJ2-1
TGTGCCAGCAGGGGACAGGGTAGTAGCAATCAGCCCCAGCATTTT,CASRGQGSSNQPQHF,TRBV12-3/TRBV12-4,many,TRBD1,TRBJ1-5
TGCGCCAGCAGCTTCCTGGACAGGGGCAGACAAGAGACCCAGTACTTC,CASSFLDRGRQETQYF,TRBV5-1,few,TRBD1,TRBJ2-5
TGTGCCATCAGGGGACCCTTGGAGGGAGCTAACTATGGCTACACCTTC,CAIRGPLEGANYGYTF,TRBV10-3,-,-,TRBJ1-2
TGTGCCAGCAGTTATATCGAGACAGGGGAAGAGACCCAGTACTTC,CASSYIETGEETQYF,TRBV6-5,many,TRBD1,TRBJ2-5
TGTGCCAGCAGCTTAGCAAGGCCGACCCGGACCGAGTGGAACATTCAGTACTTC,CASSLARPTRTEWNIQYF,TRBV11-1,few,-,TRBJ2-4
TGCGCCAGCAGTAAGAGGGTAGGCCTAGCGGGAGTGTTCTACAATGAGCAGTTCTTC,CASSKRVGLAGVFYNEQFF,TRBV5-1,many,TRBD2,TRBJ2-1
TGCAGTGCTAGAGTGGCTAGCGGCACAGATACGCAGTATTTT,CSARVASGTDTQYF,TRBV20-1,many,-,TRBJ2-3
TGCAGTGCTAGTCCTTTTGGGACAGGGGGCACCGGGGAGCTGTTTTTT,CSASPFGTGGTGELFF,TRBV20-1,many,TRBD1,TRBJ2-2
TGTGCCAGCAGTTTAGGGTCCCCCGTCGGAGAGACCCAGTACTTC,CASSLGSPVGETQYF,TRBV27,-,-,TRBJ2-5
TGTGCCAGCAGCTTAGCCCGAGCGAAGGGGCCAGGCGAAGCTTTCTTT,CASSLARAKGPGEAFF,TRBV7-6,many,-,TRBJ1-1
TGTGCCAGTGGACAGGGGAGGGCCTACGAGCAGTACTTC,CASGQGRAYEQYF,TRBV25-1,many,TRBD1,TRBJ2-7
TGTGCCAGCTGTTTTAGGAGCGGGAGGGTCTCTAGAGACAATGAGCAGTTCTTC,CASCFRSGRVSRDNEQFF,TRBV3-1,-,TRBD2,TRBJ2-1
TGTGCCACCAGTGGGGGGCCAGATACGCAGTATTTT,CATSGGPDTQYF,TRBV24-1,many,-,TRBJ2-3
TGTGCCAGCAGCGTAGGGACAGGGAACACTGAAGCTTTCTTT,CASSVGTGNTEAFF,TRBV9,many,TRBD1,TRBJ1-1
TGCAGTGCTAGAGATGAACAGGGGGCAGGCATTCAGTACTTC,CSARDEQGAGIQYF,TRBV20-1,many,TRBD1,TRBJ2-4
TGTGCCAGCATTGCCACTAGCGGGAGTTACATTCAGTACTTC,CASIATSGSYIQYF,TRBV12-3/TRBV12-4,-,TRBD2,TRBJ2-4
TGCAGTGCTAGCGGGGGGTCTGGCTACACCTTC,CSASGGSGYTF,TRBV20-1,many,-,TRBJ1-2
TGTGCCAGCTCACCCCCCATGACAGATATCTACAATGAGCAGTTCTTC,CASSPPMTDIYNEQFF,TRBV18,-,-,TRBJ2-1
TGTGCCAGCAGTTTATCTCAGGGGACCTACGAGCAGTACTTC,CASSLSQGTYEQYF,TRBV28,-,-,TRBJ2-7
TGTGCCAGCAGCAAGAGGGGCACAGATACGCAGTATTTT,CASSKRGTDTQYF,TRBV11-2,many,-,TRBJ2-3
TGCAGTGCTAGAGAGGGACAGGGAATAAAACTGTTTTTT,CSAREGQGIKLFF,TRBV20-1,-,TRBD1,TRBJ1-4
TGCAGTGCCCTAAGGGCAGAGGAGACCCAGTACTTC,CSALRAEETQYF,TRBV20-1,many,-,TRBJ2-5
TGTGCCAGCTCGCGGGAGAGCGGGAACACCGGGGAGCTGTTTTTT,CASSRESGNTGELFF,TRBV18,many,TRBD2,TRBJ2-2
TGTGCCAGCAGCCGGATAGACGTTTGGTACTTC,CASSRIDVWYF,TRBV7-9,-,-,TRBJ2-7
TGCGCCAGCAGCTCGGATATTTACGAGCAGTACTTC,CASSSDIYEQYF,TRBV5-1,many,-,TRBJ2-7
TGCAGTGTCCTGAGCCGGGACAGGGGATTTCCTTTCTTT,CSVLSRDRGFPFF,TRBV20-1,many,TRBD1,TRBJ1-1
TGTGCCAGCAGCCAGCAAGGGACTAGCGACACCGGGGAGCTGTTTTTT,CASSQQGTSDTGELFF,TRBV6-4,few,TRBD2,TRBJ2-2
TGCAGTGCAGTGAGGGACAGGGGGTATCCTGAAGCTTTCTTT,CSAVRDRGYPEAFF,TRBV20-1,many,TRBD1,TRBJ1-1
TGTGCCAGCAGCGTGGGATCCTCCTACAATGAGCAGTTCTTC,CASSVGSSYNEQFF,TRBV9,many,-,TRBJ2-1
TGCAGTGCTAGAGGCCTAGCGGGGATGAATGAGCAGTTCTTC,CSARGLAGMNEQFF,TRBV20-1,many,TRBD2,TRBJ2-1
TGTGCCAGCAGTGCGGCGGGGCGGGGGCCCCAGCATTTT,CASSAAGRGPQHF,TRBV12-3/TRBV12-4,-,-,TRBJ1-5
TGCAGTGCTCAGGACAGCTCCTACGAGCAGTACTTC,CSAQDSSYEQYF,TRBV20-1,many,-,TRBJ2-7
TGCAGTGCTATCGATTTAGGCAGGGGGAATTGGAACACTGAAGCTTTCTTT,CSAIDLGRGNWNTEAFF,TRBV20-1,many,TRBD1,TRBJ1-1
TGTGCCAGCAGTCCATTCGGTAGGAGCGGGGTGTGGAATGAGCAGTTCTTC,CASSPFGRSGVWNEQFF,TRBV6-1,many,TRBD2,TRBJ2-1
TGCAGTTACAGGGGTGGGGGTAATTCACCCCTCCACTTT,CSYRGGGNSPLHF,TRBV20-1,many,TRBD1,TRBJ1-6
TGTGCCTGGAGTGTTGGTTATAATGAGCAGTTCTTC,CAWSVGYNEQFF,TRBV30,few,-,TRBJ2-1
TGTGCCAGCAACCCTTTTGGGGTGTTCAATGAGCAGTTCTTC,CASNPFGVFNEQFF,TRBV5-6,once,-,TRBJ2-1
TGTGCCAGCAGCCCGCAGGGACAGCGATTCGATGAGCAGTTCTTC,CASSPQGQRFDEQFF,TRBV7-9,once,TRBD1,TRBJ2-1
TGTGCCAGCAGTTATTACGTCGACACCGGGGAGCTGTTTTTT,CASSYYVDTGELFF,TRBV28,many,-,TRBJ2-2
TGTGCCAGCAGGAGGGGAAACAATGAGCAGTTCTTC,CASRRGNNEQFF,TRBV25-1,few,-,TRBJ2-1
TGTGCCAGCAGCCCTCTGAACACTGAAGCTTTCTTT,CASSPLNTEAFF,TRBV5-5,many,-,TRBJ1-1
TGTGCCAGCAGCTTAGCGCCCGTTTCGGGCACTGAAGCTTTCTTT,CASSLAPVSGTEAFF,TRBV7-2,few,-,TRBJ1-1